This T cell receptor (beta chain) is drawn from a study of CD8+ T cells in alopecia areata. It was cDNA, reverse transcribed from extracted RNA, that served as the sequencing template. The data were produced by immunoSEQ multiplex PCR, yet TCRdb's version contains in-frame clones alone and is incomplete. The sample lists around 290,000 clones, 58% seen once, with around 1.8% in the top ten. Treatment here: oral pan-JAK inhibitor, 5-10 mg twice daily. Both peripheral blood and punch biopsies of lesional scalp skin were obtained from patients who had alopecia areata. Notes on the study in general: It was less clear whether patients shared TCRs than it was in mice, possibly because of HLA. Administration of tofacitinib significantly diminished scalp clonality and expanded CD8+ clones within the top 100. Affected scalp, especially in alopecia totalis/universalis, had a higher clonality than normal scalp did.

Notes on this clone: Its antigen is unidentified.

The source was CD4+ T cells sorted from blood, collected at week 24, from a patient treated with tofacitinib. The receptor's source is a human donor with alopecia areata.

The CDR3 coding sequence is TGTGCCTCCGAGCGGGGGGGCCGGGATACGCAGTATTTT. It specifies CASERGGRDTQYF. The J gene is TRBJ2-3, the V gene TRBV30; 10 bases line up with TRBD2. The junction had 7 bases not matched to a gene; V was cut back by 7 bases and J by 6 bases. From germline, CDR1 is GTSNPN and CDR2 SVGIG (reference sequence). The CDR3 loop spans 13 amino acids.